A selection of T cell receptor beta chains follows, all from one sample in a study of graft-versus-host responses after intestinal transplantation. Profiled with immunoSEQ multiplex PCR; TCRdb holds only in-frame clones, not every one. Of 35,000 to 45,000 clones in the sample, approximately 95% were seen once. This specimen consisted of PBMCs, obtained nearly 750 days after intestinal transplantation. All receptors come from a human patient who received an intestinal transplant, so some T cells may come from the graft donor. Each CDR3 is given with its conserved first and last residue. The order of the fields is V gene, J gene, clone size, D gene, CDR3 DNA, CDR3 protein. The D gene is left open where the match is weak. Clone size is given for some rows only: seen once, a few or many times, or a class if the clone is expanded.

TRBV7-7	TRBJ2-5	.	TRBD2	TGTGCCAGCAGCTTAAATCTAGCGGGGCAAGAGACCCAGTACTTC	CASSLNLAGQETQYF
TRBV4-1	TRBJ1-1	.	.	TGCGCCAGCAGCCAACTGGAGACAGATAACACTGAAGCTTTCTTT	CASSQLETDNTEAFF
TRBV6-5	TRBJ1-2	once	.	TGTGCCAGCAGTTACTACAGGGTGAACTATGGCTACACCTTC	CASSYYRVNYGYTF
TRBV7-3	TRBJ1-5	.	TRBD1	TGTGCCAGCAGCTTAACCGGACAGGGGGATTCGCCCCAGCATTTT	CASSLTGQGDSPQHF
TRBV5-4	TRBJ2-5	.	TRBD1	TGTGCCAGCAGCCCGCAGGGGGCAGGAGAGACCCAGTACTTC	CASSPQGAGETQYF
TRBV27	TRBJ2-1	.	.	TGTGCCAGCAGTTTATGGGCAGACAATGAGCAGTTCTTC	CASSLWADNEQFF
TRBV7-9	TRBJ2-7	.	TRBD1	TGTGCCAGCAGCTTAGAGGGACAGGGTACCTACGAGCAGTACTTC	CASSLEGQGTYEQYF
TRBV10-1	TRBJ2-7	.	.	TGCGCCAGCAGTGAAGGGGTTCCCTACGAGCAGTACTTC	CASSEGVPYEQYF
TRBV7-9	TRBJ1-2	.	.	TGTGCCAGCAGCTCGGAGAGAGCTAACTATGGCTACACCTTC	CASSSERANYGYTF
TRBV28	TRBJ2-5	.	.	TGTGCCAGCAGTTTCGACGAAGAGACCCAGTACTTC	CASSFDEETQYF
TRBV28	TRBJ2-3	.	TRBD2	TGTGCCAGCAGTTTTACTACGGGGACTAGCGGGAGAATCGGCACAGATACGCAGTATTTT	CASSFTTGTSGRIGTDTQYF
TRBV7-6	TRBJ2-3	.	.	TGTGCCAGCAGCCGAACCCACAGTAATACGCAGTATTTT	CASSRTHSNTQYF
TRBV5-4	TRBJ2-1	.	.	TGTGCCAGCAGCTTGGGGGGGGGCCATTACAATGAGCAGTTCTTC	CASSLGGGHYNEQFF
TRBV9	TRBJ2-5	.	.	TGTGCCAGCAGCCCCAGAAGAGGGTACCAAGAGACCCAGTACTTC	CASSPRRGYQETQYF
TRBV6-5	TRBJ1-6	.	TRBD1	TGTGCCAGCAGTGACAGGGATAATTCACCCCTCCACTTT	CASSDRDNSPLHF
TRBV7-9	TRBJ2-2	once	.	TGTGCCAGCAGCTTAGTCCAGGGTTGGACCGGGGAGCTGTTTTTT	CASSLVQGWTGELFF
TRBV9	TRBJ1-3	.	TRBD1	TGTGCCAGCAGCTCTGGGACAGGCTACTCTGGAAACACCATATATTTT	CASSSGTGYSGNTIYF
TRBV9	TRBJ2-5	.	TRBD2	TGTGCCAGCAGCGCCGGGACTAGCGGGAGGTTTTACGAGACCCAGTACTTC	CASSAGTSGRFYETQYF
TRBV11-3	TRBJ2-3	.	.	TGTGCCAGCAGCTTAGGGCGGGACGGATCTAGCACAGATACGCAGTATTTT	CASSLGRDGSSTDTQYF
TRBV9	TRBJ2-1	.	TRBD2	TGTGCCAGCAGCGTAGTTGGGACTAGCGGGAGCAATGAGCAGTTCTTC	CASSVVGTSGSNEQFF
TRBV15	TRBJ1-2	.	.	TGTGCCACCAGCAGAGTTCTGGGCTACATCTATGGCTACACCTTC	CATSRVLGYIYGYTF
TRBV19	TRBJ2-1	.	.	TGTGCCAGTACGGGGTGGGAACTTCTAATTTACAATGAGCAGTTCTTC	CASTGWELLIYNEQFF
TRBV6-1	TRBJ1-6	.	.	TGTGCCAGCAAAACAGATAATAATTCACCCCTCCACTTT	CASKTDNNSPLHF
TRBV6-6	TRBJ1-6	.	.	TGTGCCAGCAGCATTGACTCCTATAATTCACCCCTCCACTTT	CASSIDSYNSPLHF
TRBV2	TRBJ2-5	.	TRBD2	TGTGCCAGCAGTGAATTTGGTGGTTCCGGGACTAGCGATCAAGAGACCCAGTACTTC	CASSEFGGSGTSDQETQYF
TRBV18	TRBJ2-5	.	TRBD2	TGTGCCAGCTCACTTCAAGCGGGGTTTCAAGAGACCCAGTACTTC	CASSLQAGFQETQYF
TRBV12-5	TRBJ1-1	.	.	TGTGCTAGTGGTCCTACTTCCCGAATCGACGCAGAGAACACTGAAGCTTTCTTT	CASGPTSRIDAENTEAFF
TRBV9	TRBJ2-2	.	TRBD1	TGTGCCAGCAGCGCAGCCCACAGGGGGGCCGGGGAGCTGTTTTTT	CASSAAHRGAGELFF
TRBV5-6	TRBJ2-2	.	.	TGTGCCAGCAGAAACGAGTTGGGAAACACCGGGGAGCTGTTTTTT	CASRNELGNTGELFF
TRBV19	TRBJ2-1	.	.	TGTGCCAGTGAGACAACGGGGGCCGGCTACAATGAGCAGTTCTTC	CASETTGAGYNEQFF
TRBV7-9	TRBJ2-1	once	.	TGTGCCAGCAGCTTTCGGCCCACCGATGAGCAGTTCTTC	CASSFRPTDEQFF
TRBV5-4	TRBJ2-5	once	TRBD1	TGTGCCAGCAGCTTGTCGGGACAGGGTACGGAGACCCAGTACTTC	CASSLSGQGTETQYF
TRBV23-1	TRBJ2-2	.	TRBD1	TGCGCCAGCAGTCAGGGGACAGTTTTCACCGGGGAGCTGTTTTTT	CASSQGTVFTGELFF
TRBV4-1	TRBJ2-3	.	.	TGCGCCAGCAGCCTACTTTCGGCCACAGATACGCAGTATTTT	CASSLLSATDTQYF
TRBV6-6	TRBJ2-1	once	TRBD2	TGTGCCAGCAGTCATAAGCGGGGGGGCCGCAATGAGCAGTTCTTC	CASSHKRGGRNEQFF
TRBV6-5	TRBJ1-2	.	TRBD1	TGTGCCAGCAGAGGATCCAGGGGGCTTGGCTACACCTTC	CASRGSRGLGYTF
TRBV28	TRBJ2-4	.	TRBD1	TGTGCCAGCAGTCGTAGTACAGGGGGCTTCGCCAAAAACATTCAGTACTTC	CASSRSTGGFAKNIQYF
TRBV6-6	TRBJ2-3	.	.	TGTGCCAGCAGTCCGGAGGGTTCTGACACAGATACGCAGTATTTT	CASSPEGSDTDTQYF
TRBV5-4	TRBJ2-7	once	.	TGTGCCAGCAGCCGAGCCGGGACACAAGCCTACGAGCAGTACTTC	CASSRAGTQAYEQYF
TRBV5-4	TRBJ2-1	.	.	TGTGCCAGCAGCTGGGGGACTGTGGATGAGCAGTTCTTC	CASSWGTVDEQFF
TRBV6-1	TRBJ1-2	.	TRBD1	TGTGCCAGCAGTAGGACAGGGGACTATGGCTACACCTTC	CASSRTGDYGYTF
TRBV10-3	TRBJ2-7	.	.	TGTGCCATCAGTGACGGGTCTAGCCTCGGCGAGCAGTACTTC	CAISDGSSLGEQYF
TRBV28	TRBJ1-2	.	.	TGTGCCAGCAGTTTGGGGGGGGCAGGGGATAACTATGGCTACACCTTC	CASSLGGAGDNYGYTF
TRBV2	TRBJ1-1	once	.	TGTGCCAGCAGTGAATGGGGAAGTGACACTGAAGCTTTCTTT	CASSEWGSDTEAFF
TRBV29-1	TRBJ2-7	.	.	TGCAGCGCCGAGCAGGCAGGGGCCTACGAGCAGTACTTC	CSAEQAGAYEQYF
TRBV7-9	TRBJ1-2	few	.	TGTGCCAGCAGCTTCCCGGCGGGGGACTCTAACTATGGCTACACCTTC	CASSFPAGDSNYGYTF
TRBV13	TRBJ2-1	.	TRBD1	TGTGCCAGCAGCTTGTATGGGACAGGGGGCTACAATGAGCAGTTCTTC	CASSLYGTGGYNEQFF
TRBV7-9	TRBJ2-7	.	.	TGTGCCAGCAGCCGAATCCCGAGGGCAGTCAACGTTGGCAACTACGAGCAGTACTTC	CASSRIPRAVNVGNYEQYF
TRBV28	TRBJ1-4	.	.	TGTGCCAGCGGGGGGCCAGCGACTTTACTGTTTTTT	CASGGPATLLFF
TRBV6-1	TRBJ2-2	.	TRBD2	TGTGCCAGCACTGCTAGCGGGGCGAACACCGGGGAGCTGTTTTTT	CASTASGANTGELFF
TRBV6-4	TRBJ2-3	.	TRBD2	TGTGCCAGCAGTGACTCTAGCGGGGGGGCCACAGATACGCAGTATTTT	CASSDSSGGATDTQYF
TRBV28	TRBJ2-5	.	.	TGTGCCAGCAGCCCCCTATTTCGGACCCAGTACTTC	CASSPLFRTQYF
TRBV6-1	TRBJ2-1	.	.	TGTGCCAGCAGTGAGGGAGCCGAGCAGTTCTTC	CASSEGAEQFF
TRBV2	TRBJ2-3	.	.	TGTGCCAGCAGTCAGGAGGGGGTAGGCACAGATACGCAGTATTTT	CASSQEGVGTDTQYF
TRBV6-1	TRBJ1-1	.	.	TGTGCCAGTGACGACAGACTACTGAACACTGAAGCTTTCTTT	CASDDRLLNTEAFF